The 30 T cell receptor beta chains given below trace back to one sample, sequenced in a study of cytomegalovirus exposure and HLA in healthy donors (dated by TCRdb to about 2017). Receptor amplification or capture employed the immunoSEQ multiplex PCR assay. The multiplex PCR relied on a mix of 60 forward primers for TCR Vbeta segments and 13 reverse primers for TCR Jbeta segments. The table comes from immuneACCESS by way of TCRdb, which keeps in-frame sequences with V and J called. Part of the clones is missing from these tables; in studies checked, under half for an unresolved V gene and the rest for unknown reasons. The sample table records 130,000 or so clones; roughly 70% of these occur just once. The ten largest clones capture 6.6% of the sample. The sample comprised PBMCs. These receptors were collected from a man between 35 and 55 years old in good health and CMV-seropositive.

This clone has more than one count but fewer than ten. The rearrangement uses TRBV5-1 and TRBJ2-5; weak D call: TRBD2 (7 bases). With the DNA end fitting TRBJ2-7 better, the J assignment may be wrong. Germline V lookup: CDR1 SGHRS, CDR2 YFSETQ. This CDR3 is built from 12 residues. This CDR3 is CASSLGGGEQYF. The DNA of the CDR3 is TGCGCCAGCAGCCTAGGGGGGGGCGAGCAGTACTTC.

V is TRBV2 and J is TRBJ2-1; D unclear. The CDR3 extends over 13 amino acids. Germline V lookup: CDR1 SNHLY, CDR2 FYNNEI. V dropped 6 bases and J dropped 6 bases, with 12 bases sitting between them. The CDR3 DNA sequence: TGTGCCAGCAGCGACAATACCTTCAATGAGCAGTTCTTC. This sequence encodes CASSDNTFNEQFF.

The V and J genes are TRBV18 and TRBJ1-2, with no clear D. The germline V gene encodes CDR1 KGHSH and CDR2 LQKENI. Trimming left V 1 base short and J 7 bases short, with 10 bases between. This CDR3 spans 13 amino acids. CDR3 residues: CASSPLYTGGYTF. The CDR3 bases are TGTGCCAGCTCACCACTATATACGGGTGGCTACACCTTC.

This clone was recorded a few times. This chain joins TRBV4-1 and TRBJ2-2; 14 bases agree with TRBD2. This CDR3 spans 16 amino acids. V was clipped by 3 bases and J by 6 bases; unmatched bases: 3. Germline V lookup: CDR1 MGHRA, CDR2 YSYEKL. CDR3 sequence: CASSQTSGRASGELFF. The CDR3 bases are TGCGCCAGCAGCCAGACTAGCGGGAGGGCGTCCGGGGAGCTGTTTTTT.

This rearrangement joins TRBV30 to TRBJ2-7; D is unclear. CDR3 size: 13 residues. CDR1 is GTSNPN, CDR2 SVGIG, per germline (reference sequence). Trimming took 0 bases from V and 4 from J, leaving 10 bases between them. The CDR3 protein is CAWSVRVGYEQYF. Written as DNA, the CDR3 is TGTGCCTGGAGTGTACGCGTTGGTTACGAGCAGTACTTC.

The chain couples TRBV5-1 to TRBJ2-5; 12 positions match TRBD2. The V and J ends lost 7 bases and 4 bases, in that order; junction bases with no gene match: 5. The CDR3 runs 14 residues. Germline V lookup: CDR1 SGHRS, CDR2 YFSETQ. DNA for the CDR3: TGCGCCAGCCGACCTAGCGGGAGGGGAGAGACCCAGTACTTC. Amino acids: CASRPSGRGETQYF.

The chain links TRBV28 to TRBJ1-3; TRBD1 matches 8 bases. The CDR3 consists of 15 residues. Trimming removed 4 bases from V and 7 bases from J; junction bases left unmatched: 9. Germline V gene lookup returns CDR1 MDHEN and CDR2 SYDVKM. The CDR3 reads CASSSPTQGANTIYF. The CDR3 DNA reads TGTGCCAGCAGTTCCCCTACCCAGGGGGCGAACACCATATATTTT.

The chain joins TRBV2 to TRBJ1-1; TRBD1 agrees at 10 bases. CDR1 is SNHLY and CDR2 is FYNNEI in the germline V gene. The CDR3 has 12 amino acids. With V trimmed by 3 bases and J by 10 bases, 2 bases remained unmatched. The DNA for the CDR3 is TGTGCCAGCAGTGAGGGGGACAGGGGAGCTTTCTTT. Its translation: CASSEGDRGAFF.

The V gene is TRBV4-2, the J gene TRBJ2-7; tentatively, D is TRBD1 (6 bases). The CDR3 is made up of 13 amino acids. CDR1 is LGHNA and CDR2 is YNFKEQ in the germline V gene. The V end was cut by 2 bases, the J end by 3 bases, with 8 bases between. The CDR3: CASSQTDSYEQYF. In nucleotides, the CDR3 is TGTGCCAGCAGCCAAACGGACAGCTACGAGCAGTACTTC.

The V and J genes are TRBV5-4 and TRBJ2-5, with 11 nucleotides matching TRBD2. The germline V gene encodes CDR1 SGHNT and CDR2 YYREEE (reference sequence). CDR3 length equals 18 residues. The J segment lost 5 bases and the V segment lost 3 bases, leaving 15 bases of the junction unmatched. The CDR3 sequence: CASSSKLAGAGFGETQYF. The CDR3 DNA sequence: TGTGCCAGCAGCTCGAAACTAGCGGGGGCCGGATTTGGGGAGACCCAGTACTTC.

This sequence joins TRBV2 and TRBJ1-6; 7 bases match TRBD1. J lost 6 bases, V lost 5 bases, and 4 bases had no gene match. Germline-derived CDR1 and CDR2 are SNHLY and FYNNEI. The CDR3 is 14 residues long. The CDR3 region has the DNA TGTGCCAGCAGTCTCGGGACAGCTAATTCACCCCTCCACTTT. This encodes CASSLGTANSPLHF.

Regarding this clone: The junction differs from germline at one of its ends, possibly a read error. The genes are TRBV27 and TRBJ2-2; TRBD1 aligns across 9 bases. CDR1 and CDR2 (germline): MNHEY, SMNVEV (reference sequence). The CDR3 has 17 residues. CDR3 sequence (DNA): TGTGCCAGCAGAACTCAGGGACAGGGTTTTACCACCAGGGAGCTGTTTTTT. The encoded protein is CASRTQGQGFTTRELFF.

This chain connects TRBV15 to TRBJ2-6; possibly TRBD1 for D (6 bases). The germline CDR1 and CDR2 sequences are LNHNV and YYDKDF (reference sequence). This CDR3 has 18 amino acids. With 1 base removed from V and 4 bases from J, the gap between germline ends came to 17 bases. Here the CDR3 DNA reads TGTGCCACCAGCAGAGGGGGGCAGGGTAGTCGGGGGGCCAACGTCCTGACTTTC. Its translation: CATSRGGQGSRGANVLTF.

The chain has TRBV19 and TRBJ1-5; tentatively, D is TRBD1 (5 bases). Germline CDR1 reads LNHDA; CDR2 reads SQIVND (reference sequence). The V end was cut by 9 bases, the J end by 4 bases, with 19 bases between. This CDR3 contains 15 residues. The DNA for the CDR3 is TGTGCCAGCTCAAGCGGGCGGGGACCGAATCAGCCCCAGCATTTT. Its translation: CASSSGRGPNQPQHF.

This clone was seen a handful of times. V is TRBV19 and J is TRBJ2-3; the D is unclear. The CDR3 is 16 amino acids. V was trimmed by 1 base and J by 0 bases, leaving 11 bases between them. Germline assignment: CDR1 LNHDA and CDR2 SQIVND (reference sequence). CDR3 in amino acids: CASSIGRLTSTDTQYF. The CDR3 coding sequence is TGTGCCAGTAGTATAGGGAGACTTACTAGCACAGATACGCAGTATTTT. Complete variable domain (other parts from reference TRBV19 and TRBJ2-3): DGGITQSPKYLFRKEGQNVTLSCEQNLNHDAMYWYRQDPGQGLRLIYYSQIVNDFQKGDIAEGYSVSREKKESFPLTVTSAQKNPTAFYLCASSIGRLTSTDTQYFGPGTRLTVL.

V usage is TRBV30 and J usage is TRBJ1-5; the D gene is possibly TRBD1 (6 bases). The V gene lost 0 bases and the J gene lost 2 bases, with 11 bases spanning the gap. The CDR3 extends over 15 amino acids. CDR1 and CDR2 from the germline V gene are GTSNPN and SVGIG (reference sequence). CDR3 sequence reads: CAWSVGGRGNQPQHF. CDR3 bases: TGTGCCTGGAGTGTAGGGGGTAGGGGCAATCAGCCCCAGCATTTT.

V is TRBV5-5 and J is TRBJ2-5, with D possibly matching TRBD2 (6 bases). CDR3 length equals 14 residues. Germline V CDR1 and CDR2: SGHKS, YYEKEE (reference sequence). Trimming took 0 bases from V and 5 from J, leaving 11 bases between them. CDR3 bases: TGTGCCAGCAGCTTGGTGGGGGGAAGGGAGACCCAGTACTTC. It translates to CASSLVGGRETQYF.

This clone was picked up one time. The V gene is TRBV18, the J gene TRBJ1-6; 10 nucleotides align to TRBD1. CDR1 and CDR2 (germline): KGHSH, LQKENI. The CDR3 is 15 residues long. The J segment lost 9 bases and the V segment lost 3 bases, leaving 5 bases of the junction unmatched. CDR3 in amino acids: CASSPAGQGSSPLHF. The CDR3 DNA is TGTGCCAGCTCACCTGCGGGACAGGGGAGTTCACCCCTCCACTTT.

Notes on this clone: This CDR3 is missing its conserved last phenylalanine or tryptophan, likely due to a read error. The CDR3 DNA sequence: TGTGCCAGCACCTCGGCCGGATTAGGGAGGTTTAACTATGGCTACACCTCC. Amino acid sequence: CASTSAGLGRFNYGYTS. The chain combines TRBV27 with TRBJ1-2; no clear D. Per germline, CDR1 MNHEY and CDR2 SMNVEV (reference sequence). The germline V and J ends were trimmed by 7 bases and 1 base, with 22 bases remaining between them. This CDR3 spans 17 amino acids.

This chain links TRBV19 with TRBJ1-1; D call uncertain. Trimming removed 7 bases from V and 1 base from J, with 7 bases in between. The CDR3 sequence is 12 residues long. The germline V gene has CDR1 LNHDA and CDR2 SQIVND (reference sequence). CDR3 amino acids: CASTTGNTEAFF. The CDR3 DNA reads as TGTGCCAGTACGACGGGGAACACTGAAGCTTTCTTT.

This clone was counted only a few times. The chain carries TRBV4-2 and TRBJ2-7, with D tentatively TRBD2 (6 bases). CDR3 length equals 13 residues. The germline V gene encodes CDR1 LGHNA and CDR2 YNFKEQ. Trimming removed 0 bases at V and 12 bases at J, with 15 bases between. CDR3 coding DNA: TGTGCCAGCAGCCAAGATCGGGCTAGCGAAGCGTACTTC. This codes for CASSQDRASEAYF.

The chain has TRBV27 and TRBJ2-7, with D perhaps matching TRBD1 (7 bases). Germline values: CDR1 MNHEY, CDR2 SMNVEV (reference sequence). The length of the CDR3 is 15 residues. The germline V and J ends were trimmed by 4 bases and 3 bases, with 16 bases remaining between them. CDR3 loop: CASSSSPGGYYEQYF. The CDR3 DNA follows: TGTGCCAGCAGTTCATCCCCAGGGGGGTACTACGAGCAGTACTTC.

The rearrangement uses TRBV6-5 and TRBJ1-4; D remains ambiguous. The CDR3 length is 14 residues. Germline values: CDR1 MNHEY, CDR2 SVGAGI. The ends were cut back, 2 bases at V and 0 bases at J, with 4 bases in the middle. The CDR3 DNA reads as TGTGCCAGCAGTTACGGAGCAACTAATGAAAAACTGTTTTTT. Translation: CASSYGATNEKLFF.

The rearrangement uses TRBV7-9 and TRBJ1-1; D is undetermined. Looked up from germline, CDR1 is SEHNR and CDR2 is FQNEAQ (reference sequence). Trimming stripped 1 base from V and 4 bases from J, with 10 bases between. The CDR3 spans 14 residues. The CDR3 here is CASSLGAVGTEAFF. The CDR3 DNA sequence: TGTGCCAGCAGCTTAGGAGCGGTTGGCACTGAAGCTTTCTTT.

The CDR3 protein is CASSTTGEANEKLFF. For the CDR3, the DNA is TGCGCCAGCAGCACTACAGGGGAGGCTAATGAAAAACTGTTTTTT. This sequence joins TRBV5-1 and TRBJ1-4, with 7 nucleotides matching TRBD1. Germline CDR1 SGHRS, CDR2 YFSETQ. The CDR3 length is 15 residues. V was pared by 4 bases and J by 3 bases, with 6 bases of the junction left unmatched.

This chain uses TRBV27 with TRBJ2-2, with 9 bases identical to TRBD1. Trimming removed 0 bases from V and 5 bases from J; junction bases left unmatched: 13. The CDR3 totals 19 residues. Germline CDR1 and CDR2: MNHEY and SMNVEV (reference sequence). In DNA, the CDR3 is TGTGCCAGCAGTTTATCGAAGACTACGGGACAGGGCTTGACCGGGGAGCTGTTTTTT. This translates into CASSLSKTTGQGLTGELFF.

The chain joins TRBV5-5 to TRBJ1-6, with 9 positions matching TRBD1. Germline V gene data show CDR1 as SGHKS and CDR2 as YYEKEE (reference sequence). The CDR3 spans 16 residues. J lost 2 bases, V lost 4 bases, and 4 bases had no gene match. CDR3: CASSRDRVAYNSPLHF. CDR3 sequence (DNA): TGTGCCAGCAGCCGGGACAGGGTCGCCTATAATTCACCCCTCCACTTT.

This chain connects TRBV6-5 to TRBJ1-6; D is uncertain. Germline loops: CDR1 MNHEY, CDR2 SVGAGI. Trimming stripped 7 bases from V and 3 bases from J, with 13 bases between. This CDR3 region has 15 residues. CDR3 nucleotide sequence: TGTGCCAGCACCTGGAGCGCGAACTATAATTCACCCCTCCACTTT. Residues: CASTWSANYNSPLHF.

This chain joins TRBV18 and TRBJ2-7, with D maybe TRBD1 (5 bases). The CDR3 totals 15 residues. V lost 2 bases and J lost 6, with 17 bases in between. Germline-derived CDR1 and CDR2 are KGHSH and LQKENI. In DNA form, the CDR3 reads TGTGCCAGCTCACCAGGCGGCAGGGTAGCTCTCGAGCAGTACTTC. Translating it yields CASSPGGRVALEQYF.

Details on this clone: This sample includes further DNA sequences coding for the same CDR3. This chain uses TRBV7-2 with TRBJ1-5, with 7 positions matching TRBD1. V trimming: 4 bases; J trimming: 3 bases; junction bases outside the gene matches: 3. CDR1 is SGHTA, CDR2 FQGNSA, per germline. The CDR3 has 14 residues. In DNA form, the CDR3 reads TGTGCCAGCAGCTCGACAGGGAACAATCAGCCCCAGCATTTT. This translates into CASSSTGNNQPQHF.